Following are 20 T cell receptor beta chains from one sample sequenced in a study of T-cell reconstitution after alpha-beta-depleted transplantation in children. For TCRbeta, the library was prepared with unique molecular identifiers. TCRdb re-called the PCR reads through MiXCR, storing one row per CDR3 protein. The sample gives around 250,000 distinct CDR3 sequences, about a quarter of which show up once; roughly 2.7% is in the top ten. Sample: PBMCs, taken before TCRalphabeta/CD19-depleted stem cell transplant. Receptors were obtained from a girl between 2 and 10 years old with Fanconi anemia, due to receive a stem cell transplant.

V and J are TRBV20-1 and TRBJ2-1; the D gene is possibly TRBD1 (6 bases). CDR3 length: 15 residues. Germline loops: CDR1 DFQATT, CDR2 SNEGSKA (reference sequence). V shed 0 bases and J shed 3 bases, with 12 bases lying between them. The CDR3 bases are TGCAGTGCTAGAGAAGGGACGGGACACTACAATGAGCAGTTCTTC. It specifies CSAREGTGHYNEQFF.

This clonotype was counted between two and nine times. This chain connects TRBV5-1 to TRBJ2-5; 9 nucleotides line up with TRBD2. After removal of 0 bases from V and 5 bases from J, the junction contained 5 bases not matched to a gene. This CDR3 comprises 15 residues. Germline CDR1 SGHRS, CDR2 YFSETQ. As DNA, the CDR3 is TGCGCCAGCAGCTTGGGGGTAGCGGGAGCGGAGACCCAGTACTTC. It encodes CASSLGVAGAETQYF.

The sample holds many counts of this clonotype. The genes are TRBV29-1 and TRBJ2-5; no clear D. The CDR3 runs to 12 residues. CDR1 and CDR2 from the germline V gene are SQVTM and ANQGSEA. V was clipped by 3 bases and J by 1 base, with 6 bases between them. Here the CDR3 reads CSVDSGQETQYF. The CDR3, as DNA: TGCAGCGTTGATTCCGGCCAAGAGACCCAGTACTTC.

In its sample, this clonotype was seen many times. The chain joins TRBV4-2 to TRBJ2-2; no clear D gene. Germline lookup yields CDR1 LGHNA and CDR2 YNFKEQ. With 0 bases removed from V and 6 bases from J, the gap between germline ends came to 11 bases. The length of the CDR3 is 15 residues. The CDR3 here is CASSQDDRVAGELFF. CDR3 sequence (DNA): TGTGCCAGCAGCCAAGATGATCGAGTTGCCGGGGAGCTGTTTTTT.

The CDR3: CASSSPTGRGRGDTQYF. DNA for the CDR3: TGTGCCAGCAGCTCCCCAACAGGGAGGGGACGGGGAGATACGCAGTATTTT. The V and J genes are TRBV7-9 and TRBJ2-3; tentative D call: TRBD2 (7 bases). This CDR3 has 17 residues. From germline, CDR1 is SEHNR and CDR2 FQNEAQ (reference sequence). Trimming removed 4 bases from V and 5 bases from J, with 22 bases in between.

This clonotype was counted only a few times. The chain couples TRBV28 to TRBJ2-7; D uncertain. The CDR3 extends over 13 amino acids. Germline-derived CDR1 and CDR2 are MDHEN and SYDVKM. V gave up 6 bases and J gave up 1 base, with 10 bases separating them. The CDR3 DNA is TGTGCCAGCAGGAGTTTACCGTCCTACGAGCAGTACTTC. Its translation is CASRSLPSYEQYF. The full variable domain, its missing parts supplied by reference TRBV28 and TRBJ2-7, is DVKVTQSSRYLVKRTGEKVFLECVQDMDHENMFWYRQDPGLGLRLIYFSYDVKMKEKGDIPEGYSVSREKKERFSLILESASTNQTSMYLCASRSLPSYEQYFGPGTRLTVT.

This clonotype was picked up a small number of times. V gene TRBV9 combines with J gene TRBJ1-3, with unresolved D. The germline gives CDR1 SGDLS, CDR2 YYNGEE. This CDR3 comprises 16 residues. The V end was cut by 0 bases, the J end by 0 bases, with 10 bases between. CDR3 sequence reads: CASSVAVQNSGNTIYF. DNA for the CDR3: TGTGCCAGCAGCGTAGCTGTACAAAACTCTGGAAACACCATATATTTT. Full variable domain (remainder filled in from reference TRBV9 and TRBJ1-3): DSGVTQTPKHLITATGQRVTLRCSPRSGDLSVYWYQQSLDQGLQFLIQYYNGEERAKGNILERFSAQQFPDLHSELNLSSLELGDSALYFCASSVAVQNSGNTIYFGEGSWLTVV.

This clonotype turned up a few times. The chain employs TRBV2 and TRBJ1-2; 7 nucleotides agree with TRBD1. Germline CDR1 reads SNHLY; CDR2 reads FYNNEI. The CDR3 sequence is 13 residues long. Losses at the gene ends were 6 bases for V and 4 bases for J; bases not matched to a gene: 5. CDR3 in amino acids: CASRTGLAYGYTF. CDR3 DNA: TGTGCCAGCAGGACAGGGTTGGCCTATGGCTACACCTTC. Using reference TRBV2 and TRBJ1-2 for the parts outside the CDR3, the full variable domain is EPEVTQTPSHQVTQMGQEVILRCVPISNHLYFYWYRQILGQKVEFLVSFYNNEISEKSEIFDDQFSVERPDGSNFTLKIRSTKLEDSAMYFCASRTGLAYGYTFGSGTRLTVV.

In DNA form, the CDR3 reads TGCAGTGCTAGAGAGGAGGGGGGACTACGCTCCTACGAGCAGTACTTC. Protein product: CSAREEGGLRSYEQYF. The chain couples TRBV20-1 to TRBJ2-7, with D tentatively TRBD2 (7 bases). V lost 0 bases and J 0 bases, leaving 15 bases between the germline ends. The CDR3 runs to 16 residues. CDR1 DFQATT and CDR2 SNEGSKA come from the germline V gene (reference sequence).

This clonotype was picked up many times. This chain joins TRBV29-1 and TRBJ2-1, with TRBD1 identical over 8 bases. This CDR3 has 12 amino acids. J was trimmed by 8 bases and V by 4 bases; bases with no gene match: 4. In germline, CDR1 is SQVTM, CDR2 ANQGSEA. The CDR3 bases are TGCAGCGTTGCTCCAGGGGGCGATGAGCAGTTCTTC. Translated, it gives CSVAPGGDEQFF.

V usage is TRBV3-1 and J usage is TRBJ2-7; D is unresolved. Trimming took off 0 bases at V and 10 bases at J, with 7 bases between the two ends. The length of the CDR3 is 11 residues. Germline V gene lookup returns CDR1 LGHDT and CDR2 YNNKEL (reference sequence). The CDR3 loop reads CASSQDQRQYF. In DNA form, the CDR3 reads TGTGCCAGCAGCCAAGATCAGAGACAGTACTTC.

This clonotype was counted at least ten times. At one of its ends the junction is not consistent with the germline gene, which may arise from a read error. The CDR3, as DNA: TGTGCCAGCAGTTTTCCCGAGGGACAGGGGGCTCAGAGGGTTCAATTT. Translation: CASSFPEGQGAQRVQF. The J gene is TRBJ2-3, the V gene TRBV28, with TRBD1 identical over 12 bases. Germline V CDR1 and CDR2: MDHEN, SYDVKM. CDR3 size: 16 residues.

In regard to this clonotype: The junction and the germline gene differ at one end; a read error may be behind it. The gene calls are TRBV20-1 and TRBJ2-7; no reliable D call. The CDR3 loop spans 12 amino acids. The germline V gene encodes CDR1 DFQATT and CDR2 SNEGSKA (reference sequence). CDR3 protein: CSAGVSSYEQYF. CDR3 in DNA: TGCAGTGCTGGGGTCAGTTCCTACGAGCAGTACTTT.

This clonotype was recorded a few times. This chain joins TRBV28 and TRBJ2-7, with 13 positions matching TRBD2. The CDR3 sequence is 15 residues long. V shed 9 bases and J 3 bases; nucleotides not matched to a gene: 8. From germline, CDR1 is MDHEN and CDR2 SYDVKM. Written as DNA, the CDR3 is TGTGCCAGTCTACCCGGACTAGCGGGAGTCTACGAGCAGTACTTC. This sequence encodes CASLPGLAGVYEQYF.

The chain is built from TRBV29-1 and TRBJ2-1; D is perhaps TRBD2 (6 bases). CDR1 SQVTM and CDR2 ANQGSEA come from the germline V gene. The V and J ends lost 5 bases and 5 bases respectively, with 13 bases between them. This CDR3 region has 13 residues. The CDR3 coding sequence is TGCAGCGTTAGAACGGGGGAGAACAATGAGCAGTTCTTC. Translated: CSVRTGENNEQFF.

This clonotype was detected only once. The CDR3 DNA reads TGTGCCAGCCATTTACATCGTGGTGGAACTGAAGCTTTCTTT. Encoded protein: CASHLHRGGTEAFF. The V and J genes are TRBV6-5 and TRBJ1-1, with D unclear. V lost 8 bases, J lost 5 bases, and 18 bases lay in between. Germline values: CDR1 MNHEY, CDR2 SVGAGI. The CDR3 runs 14 residues.

This clonotype was seen a handful of times. The chain employs TRBV7-2 and TRBJ1-1; D is undetermined. Per the germline V gene, CDR1 is SGHTA and CDR2 is FQGNSA. The CDR3 covers 15 residues. The ends were cut back, 1 base at V and 1 base at J, with 10 bases in the middle. The CDR3 sequence is CASSLVRGWNTEAFF. CDR3 DNA sequence: TGTGCCAGCAGCTTAGTTCGTGGATGGAACACTGAAGCTTTCTTT.

The chain carries TRBV5-6 and TRBJ2-4, with 7 bases fitting TRBD2. The germline CDR1 and CDR2 sequences are SGHDT and YYEEEE. V shed 1 base and J 9 bases; nucleotides not matched to a gene: 16. CDR3 length equals 17 residues. CDR3 bases: TGTGCCAGCAGCTTGTCCCGCGGGGGAGGGCCGTACGGCATTCAGTACTTC. Translated: CASSLSRGGGPYGIQYF.

This clonotype showed up many times. V gene TRBV29-1 combines with J gene TRBJ1-2; maybe TRBD1 (6 bases). Per germline, CDR1 SQVTM and CDR2 ANQGSEA. CDR3 length: 12 amino acids. Trimming shortened V by 4 bases and J by 7 bases, and 13 bases separated the two germline ends. For the CDR3, the DNA is TGCAGCGTTGTAGGGGGGGCAAGTGGCTACACCTTC. Its translation: CSVVGGASGYTF.

V is TRBV3-1 and J is TRBJ1-5; 7 nucleotides agree with TRBD1. Germline CDR1 reads LGHDT; CDR2 reads YNNKEL (reference sequence). The V and J ends lost 5 bases and 0 bases, in that order; junction bases with no gene match: 13. CDR3 length: 18 residues. CDR3 region: CASSKVLVDRVSNQPQHF. CDR3 coding DNA: TGTGCCAGCAGCAAAGTTCTAGTAGACAGGGTTAGCAATCAGCCCCAGCATTTT.